The following is a TCR beta chain sequence with its context. Its antigen is unknown. The sample belongs to a study of blood T cells in healthy people across ages. Overall study findings and caveats: Among long-lived donors, naive CD4+ cells were more numerous and diversity higher than in aged donors.

This CDR3 spans 11 amino acids. The ends were cut back, 2 bases at V and 7 bases at J, with 5 bases in the middle. Per germline, CDR1 MNHEY and CDR2 SVGAGI. Alongside a J-beta primer mix, a sample-barcoded 5' primer served in a second PCR lasting roughly 6 to 11 cycles. TCRdb reprocessed the 5' RACE reads with MiXCR, giving one entry per CDR3 protein. The data contain about 570,000 distinct CDR3 sequences, approximately 30% of them seen just once; the ten biggest clones take up roughly 18%. Samples had at least 7 million PBMCs isolated from them. Sequenced sample: blood. V gene TRBV6-5 combines with J gene TRBJ2-5; no clear D gene. The TCR comes from a woman in her seventies in good health. The CDR3 DNA sequence: TGTGCCAGCAGTTACACGGGGACCCAGTACTTC. Translated: CASSYTGTQYF.